These T cell receptor beta chains were read from a single sample in a study of spatial heterogeneity in lung cancer. From the 5' RACE reads, TCRdb called clonotypes with MiXCR, one entry per CDR3 protein. The sample gives 100,000 or so distinct CDR3 sequences, around 4.3% of which show up once; 20% to 25% is in the top ten. The input for sequencing was lung tumor tissue, taken at surgery. These TCRs come from a male donor with early-stage non-small cell lung cancer. Each CDR3 is given with its conserved first and last residue. A D gene is named only where the DNA matches it firmly. Size values are once, few and many counts, or a class for expanded clones, and some rows have none.

clone_size,d_call,v_call,j_call,cdr3_aa,cdr3_nt
many,TRBD1,TRBV28,TRBJ1-2,CASIEGTGGFPNYGYTF,TGTGCCAGCATTGAAGGGACAGGGGGGTTCCCTAACTATGGCTACACCTTC
many,TRBD1,TRBV3-1,TRBJ1-1,CASSQLQGEEAFF,TGTGCCAGCAGCCAATTACAGGGGGAGGAAGCTTTCTTT
many,TRBD2,TRBV7-6,TRBJ2-1,CASSFRTSGSHEQFF,TGTGCCAGCAGCTTCCGGACTAGCGGGAGCCATGAGCAGTTCTTC
few,TRBD1,TRBV4-2,TRBJ2-7,CASSREGQGSSYEQYF,TGTGCCAGCAGCCGAGAGGGACAGGGGAGCTCCTACGAGCAGTACTTC
-,TRBD2,TRBV27,TRBJ2-2,CASSPQGASGRYGTGELFF,TGTGCCAGCAGTCCACAAGGGGCTAGCGGGAGGTATGGCACCGGGGAGCTGTTTTTT
many,-,TRBV11-2,TRBJ2-5,CASSLSTQETQYF,TGTGCCAGCAGCTTAAGTACCCAAGAGACCCAGTACTTC
many,-,TRBV6-2/TRBV6-3,TRBJ1-1,CASSYFAQNTEAFF,TGTGCCAGCAGTTACTTCGCCCAGAACACTGAAGCTTTCTTT
many,-,TRBV12-3/TRBV12-4,TRBJ2-1,CASRPDRTIYHNEQFF,TGTGCCAGCAGGCCGGACCGTACCATATACCACAATGAGCAGTTCTTC
few,-,TRBV28,TRBJ2-3,CASSLGVGVVDTQYF,TGTGCCAGCAGTTTAGGAGTTGGCGTTGTGGATACGCAGTATTTT
many,TRBD2,TRBV10-3,TRBJ2-5,CAISERLAGSIGGTQYF,TGTGCCATCAGTGAAAGACTAGCGGGCTCAATAGGGGGGACCCAGTACTTC
few,TRBD1,TRBV29-1,TRBJ2-7,CSAGDRTYEQYF,TGCAGCGCCGGGGACAGAACCTACGAGCAGTACTTC
-,-,TRBV28,TRBJ1-1,CASIQRGTNTEAFF,TGTGCCAGCATACAACGGGGGACGAACACTGAAGCTTTCTTT
few,-,TRBV20-1,TRBJ1-3,CSAKQGSGNTIYF,TGCAGTGCGAAACAGGGTTCTGGAAACACCATATATTTT
many,-,TRBV19,TRBJ2-3,CASRTPGGDTQYF,TGTGCCAGTAGGACCCCGGGCGGAGATACGCAGTATTTT
many,-,TRBV3-1,TRBJ1-1,CASSQGSRIGGRGAFF,TGTGCCAGCAGCCAAGGATCACGCATCGGGGGGAGGGGAGCTTTCTTT
-,-,TRBV6-5,TRBJ1-6,CASSYDYSYNSPLHF,TGTGCCAGCAGTTATGATTACAGTTATAATTCACCCCTCCACTTT
many,-,TRBV12-3/TRBV12-4,TRBJ1-2,CASRTPPGGYTF,TGTGCCAGCAGAACCCCCCCCGGAGGCTACACCTTC
many,-,TRBV2,TRBJ2-3,CASIEQAPSTDTQYF,TGTGCCAGCATCGAACAAGCGCCTAGCACAGATACGCAGTATTTT
many,TRBD1,TRBV9,TRBJ2-5,CASSVERGPETQYF,TGTGCCAGCAGCGTAGAAAGGGGGCCGGAGACCCAGTACTTC
-,-,TRBV27,TRBJ2-1,CASSALSMTGLTEQFF,TGTGCCAGCAGTGCTCTATCGATGACAGGTCTTACTGAGCAGTTCTTC
many,-,TRBV10-3,TRBJ2-3,CAISDSPTTDTQYF,TGTGCCATCAGTGACTCCCCCACTACAGATACGCAGTATTTT
-,-,TRBV28,TRBJ1-5,CASSPGLNNQPQHF,TGTGCCAGCAGTCCGGGACTGAACAATCAGCCCCAGCATTTT
many,-,TRBV14,TRBJ2-2,CASSQVYGEGTGELFF,TGTGCCAGCAGCCAAGTCTATGGAGAGGGGACCGGGGAGCTGTTTTTT
-,-,TRBV13,TRBJ2-2,CASIKTRDGAGELFF,TGTGCCAGCATCAAAACCAGGGATGGGGCCGGGGAGCTGTTTTTT
many,-,TRBV12-3/TRBV12-4,TRBJ1-5,CASSRGDQPQHF,TGTGCCAGCAGTCGGGGTGATCAGCCCCAGCATTTT
many,TRBD2,TRBV12-3/TRBV12-4,TRBJ2-1,CASSSPPAGGNYNEQFF,TGTGCCAGCAGCAGTCCCCCAGCGGGAGGAAACTACAATGAGCAGTTCTTC
few,-,TRBV18,TRBJ1-6,CASSPMEGSNSPLHF,TGTGCCAGCTCACCTATGGAGGGGAGTAATTCACCCCTCCACTTT
few,TRBD1,TRBV28,TRBJ2-7,CASRSGTGLIYEQYF,TGTGCCAGCAGATCCGGGACAGGGCTGATCTACGAGCAGTACTTC
many,-,TRBV2,TRBJ2-5,CASNLRGPQETQYF,TGTGCCAGCAATCTCAGGGGCCCCCAAGAGACCCAGTACTTC
many,-,TRBV4-1,TRBJ1-1,CASRGPTANTEAFF,TGCGCCAGCAGGGGACCGACGGCGAACACTGAAGCTTTCTTT
many,TRBD1,TRBV20-1,TRBJ1-5,CSARQGDQPQHF,TGCAGTGCCAGACAGGGTGATCAGCCCCAGCATTTT
many,TRBD1,TRBV28,TRBJ2-4,CASSPITGVANIQYF,TGTGCCAGCAGTCCTATTACAGGGGTTGCAAACATTCAGTACTTC
many,-,TRBV2,TRBJ2-1,CASGLYGSYNEQFF,TGTGCCAGCGGACTGTATGGTTCCTACAATGAGCAGTTCTTC
many,-,TRBV12-3/TRBV12-4,TRBJ2-5,CASSSQIQETQYF,TGTGCCAGCAGTTCGCAGATACAAGAGACCCAGTACTTC
many,-,TRBV18,TRBJ1-5,CASSPGSNQPQHF,TGTGCCAGCTCACCGGGCAGCAATCAGCCCCAGCATTTT
many,-,TRBV2,TRBJ1-2,CASLRLLPRGYTF,TGTGCCAGCCTCCGCCTCCTACCGAGGGGCTACACCTTC
many,-,TRBV3-1,TRBJ2-5,CASSQSGEGETQYF,TGTGCCAGCAGCCAGTCAGGGGAGGGTGAGACCCAGTACTTC
many,-,TRBV20-1,TRBJ2-7,CSARDPSREQYF,TGCAGTGCTAGAGATCCTTCCCGAGAGCAGTACTTC
many,TRBD2,TRBV12-3/TRBV12-4,TRBJ2-5,CASSSGTSWETQYF,TGTGCCAGCAGTTCCGGGACTAGCTGGGAGACCCAGTACTTC
many,TRBD2,TRBV11-2,TRBJ2-1,CASSPRTSGIINEQFF,TGTGCCAGCAGCCCTAGGACTAGCGGGATCATAAATGAGCAGTTCTTC
few,-,TRBV12-3/TRBV12-4,TRBJ2-6,CASSYWGVSGANVLTF,TGTGCCAGCAGTTATTGGGGGGTCTCTGGGGCCAACGTCCTGACTTTC
few,TRBD1,TRBV27,TRBJ2-7,CASSLFGTDTYEQYF,TGTGCCAGCAGTTTATTCGGGACAGACACCTACGAGCAGTACTTC
few,TRBD2,TRBV7-8,TRBJ2-3,CASSFEREASDTQYF,TGTGCCAGCAGCTTTGAGCGGGAGGCTTCAGATACGCAGTATTTT
many,-,TRBV5-1,TRBJ1-1,CASSPHRSNTEAFF,TGCGCCAGCAGCCCCCATAGATCGAACACTGAAGCTTTCTTT
many,-,TRBV6-5,TRBJ1-1,CASSMERVTEAFF,TGTGCCAGCAGCATGGAAAGGGTCACTGAAGCTTTCTTT
many,-,TRBV2,TRBJ1-2,CARQESYGYTF,TGTGCCCGCCAGGAATCCTATGGCTACACCTTC
many,-,TRBV2,TRBJ2-7,CASSPTSRMDEQYF,TGTGCCAGCAGTCCCACTAGCCGGATGGACGAGCAGTACTTC
many,-,TRBV21-1,TRBJ2-3,CASRRTDVAGRGRTDTQYF,TGTGCCAGCAGAAGGACGGACGTAGCGGGGAGGGGACGCACAGATACGCAGTATTTT
many,TRBD2,TRBV3-1,TRBJ2-5,CASSAQTSGRQETQYF,TGTGCCAGCAGCGCTCAGACTAGCGGAAGACAAGAGACCCAGTACTTC
many,-,TRBV7-2,TRBJ2-2,CASSLVGDGTGELFF,TGTGCCAGCAGCTTAGTTGGGGACGGCACCGGGGAGCTGTTTTTT
many,TRBD1,TRBV28,TRBJ1-1,CASRPDRGSEAFF,TGTGCCAGCAGGCCCGACAGGGGTTCTGAAGCTTTCTTT
many,TRBD1,TRBV6-1,TRBJ1-1,CASRTGGGEAFF,TGTGCCAGCAGGACAGGGGGCGGGGAAGCTTTCTTT
-,-,TRBV6-2/TRBV6-3,TRBJ2-7,CASSYGPDQVYVEYF,TGTGCCAGCAGTTACGGTCCAGACCAAGTGTACGTGGAGTACTTC
many,TRBD1,TRBV11-2,TRBJ2-4,CASSGTLGTGAKNIQYF,TGTGCCAGCAGCGGCACGCTTGGGACAGGGGCCAAAAACATTCAGTACTTC